Each of the 32 T cell receptor beta chains below was sequenced from the same sample in a study of blood T cell repertoires in COVID-19. Sequenced by immunoSEQ multiplex PCR; TCRdb stores in-frame clones only, minus some. The data show approximately 230,000 clones, 85% to 90% seen once. The sequencing sample was made of PBMCs or T cells enriched from blood (not recorded which). The receptors shown here come from a man between 35 and 55 years old who had recovered from COVID-19.

Here the CDR3 reads CASSQGRLGQGQYQPQHF. In DNA form, the CDR3 reads TGTGCCAGCAGCCAAGGACGACTAGGACAGGGGCAATATCAGCCCCAGCATTTT. This chain links TRBV3-1 (or the pseudogene TRBV3-2) with TRBJ1-5; 9 bases align to TRBD1. Germline V CDR1 and CDR2: LGHDT, YNNKEL (reference sequence). There are 18 residues in the CDR3. V lost 1 base, J lost 5 bases, and 12 bases stayed unmatched.

The V and J genes are TRBV29-1 and TRBJ2-7; 7 bases line up with TRBD1. With 6 bases clipped from V and 2 bases from J, the junction kept 7 bases outside the gene matches. Germline V CDR1 and CDR2: SQVTM, ANQGSEA. The CDR3 runs to 13 residues. CDR3 region: CSVLRTGTYEQYF. CDR3 coding DNA: TGCAGCGTCCTCAGGACAGGCACCTACGAGCAGTACTTC.

The chain has TRBV4-3 and TRBJ2-2; 10 bases agree with TRBD1. Unmatched junction bases numbered 2, after V lost 1 base and J lost 3 bases. This CDR3 comprises 16 residues. Germline CDR1 is LGHNA and CDR2 is YSLEER. CDR3 sequence reads: CASSQAGTGDTGELFF. The CDR3 coding sequence is TGCGCCAGCAGCCAAGCCGGGACAGGGGACACCGGGGAGCTGTTTTTT.

The J gene is TRBJ2-2, the V gene TRBV11-2; tentative D call: TRBD2 (6 bases). This CDR3 region has 18 residues. Germline CDR1 reads SGHAT; CDR2 reads FQNNGV. V was trimmed by 1 base and J by 6 bases, leaving 21 bases between them. CDR3 in DNA: TGTGCCAGCAGCTTAGTTCCGGCGGGAAGATCCCCGGCCGGGGAGCTGTTTTTT. Translation: CASSLVPAGRSPAGELFF. The entire variable domain, with the rest obtained from reference TRBV11-2 and TRBJ2-2, is as follows: EAGVAQSPRYKIIEKRQSVAFWCNPISGHATLYWYQQILGQGPKLLIQFQNNGVVDDSQLPKDRFSAERLKGVDSTLKIQPAKLEDSAVYLCASSLVPAGRSPAGELFFGEGSRLTVL.

The rearrangement links TRBV11-2 to TRBJ2-1; 10 positions match TRBD2. V lost 5 bases, J lost 2 bases, and 9 bases stayed unmatched. The germline gives CDR1 SGHAT, CDR2 FQNNGV. The CDR3 loop spans 17 amino acids. DNA of the CDR3: TGTGCCAGCAGCCGGGTGGGCAGCGGGGGGGCCTACAATGAGCAGTTCTTC. Protein: CASSRVGSGGAYNEQFF.

This clone was seen a few times. The V and J genes are TRBV5-5 and TRBJ1-5; D ambiguous. CDR1 SGHKS and CDR2 YYEKEE come from the germline V gene (reference sequence). This CDR3 comprises 15 residues. V gave up 0 bases and J gave up 0 bases, with 7 bases separating them. The CDR3 DNA reads TGTGCCAGCAGCTTGGGAGATTATAGCAATCAGCCCCAGCATTTT. This translates into CASSLGDYSNQPQHF.

This clone was detected only a few times. V is TRBV30 and J is TRBJ1-2, with a weak D call TRBD1 (6 bases). Germline V lookup: CDR1 GTSNPN, CDR2 SVGIG (reference sequence). CDR3 size: 17 residues. Trimming pared 0 bases from V and 8 bases from J, leaving 25 bases between. CDR3 coding DNA: TGTGCCTGGAGTGTATCCTCCGGGACACCAGCCCTACACGGCTACACCTTC. It specifies CAWSVSSGTPALHGYTF.

The rearrangement joins TRBV5-1 to TRBJ2-7, with D perhaps TRBD1 (5 bases). In germline, CDR1 is SGHRS, CDR2 YFSETQ. With 0 bases removed from V and 3 bases from J, the gap between germline ends came to 10 bases. This CDR3 has 14 amino acids. Here the CDR3 reads CASSLGSGIYEQYF. The CDR3 DNA sequence: TGCGCCAGCAGCTTGGGGTCAGGGATCTACGAGCAGTACTTC.

This sequence joins TRBV19 and TRBJ2-5; 7 positions agree with TRBD2. The length of the CDR3 is 12 residues. CDR1 is LNHDA and CDR2 is SQIVND in the germline V gene (reference sequence). The V and J ends lost 4 bases and 5 bases, in that order; junction bases with no gene match: 1. The CDR3 protein is CASSRDYETQYF. The CDR3 DNA reads TGTGCCAGTAGTAGGGACTACGAGACCCAGTACTTC.

The gene calls are TRBV4-1 and TRBJ1-1; TRBD1 agrees at 7 bases. Germline trimming cut 4 bases from V and 0 bases from J; bases unmatched to any gene: 2. Germline values: CDR1 MGHRA, CDR2 YSYEKL. The CDR3 consists of 14 residues. The CDR3 DNA follows: TGCGCCAGCAGCCCCAGGGGGTTGAACACTGAAGCTTTCTTT. Amino acid sequence: CASSPRGLNTEAFF.

The sample holds a few counts of this clone. The chain employs TRBV28 and TRBJ2-7; 9 bases match TRBD1. The junction had 14 bases not matched to a gene; V was cut back by 4 bases and J by 7 bases. CDR1 and CDR2 (germline): MDHEN, SYDVKM. There are 16 residues in the CDR3. CDR3 loop: CASSWAPRDREKEQYF. CDR3 sequence (DNA): TGTGCCAGCAGTTGGGCCCCACGGGACAGGGAGAAAGAGCAGTACTTC.

The chain is built from TRBV13 and TRBJ1-6; TRBD1 is a possible D gene (6 bases). V lost 4 bases, J lost 0 bases, and 10 bases lay in between. The CDR3 is 16 residues long. The germline V gene has CDR1 PRHDT and CDR2 FYEKMQ (reference sequence). In DNA, the CDR3 is TGTGCCAGCAGCTCCACAGGGAGCTCCTATAATTCACCCCTCCACTTT. Protein sequence: CASSSTGSSYNSPLHF.

The chain is built from TRBV6-5 and TRBJ1-1; TRBD1 matches at 7 bases. The V and J ends lost 5 bases and 10 bases, in that order; junction bases with no gene match: 4. The CDR3 has 11 amino acids. Germline-derived CDR1 and CDR2 are MNHEY and SVGAGI. The CDR3 DNA sequence: TGTGCCAGCAGTCGACAGGGAAGAGCTTTCTTT. It translates to CASSRQGRAFF.

The chain recombines TRBV7-2 with TRBJ2-1; 9 nucleotides line up with TRBD2. CDR1 and CDR2 from the germline V gene are SGHTA and FQGNSA. V trimming: 4 bases; J trimming: 10 bases; junction bases outside the gene matches: 8. The CDR3 is 14 amino acids. CDR3 DNA sequence: TGTGCCAGCAGCTCTCGACTAGCGGTAAGAGAGCAGTTCTTC. Translating gives CASSSRLAVREQFF.

The chain employs TRBV19 and TRBJ2-7, with TRBD2 matching 11 bases. The V segment lost 3 bases and the J segment 6 bases; nucleotides outside the gene matches: 4. This CDR3 contains 14 residues. The V gene's germline CDR1 is LNHDA and CDR2 SQIVND (reference sequence). CDR3 nucleotides: TGTGCCAGTAGTATTTCACTAGCGGGAGTCGAGCAGTACTTC. It yields the protein CASSISLAGVEQYF.

This rearrangement joins TRBV6-5 to TRBJ1-2; 8 nucleotides line up with TRBD1. The junction had 11 bases not matched to a gene; V was cut back by 6 bases and J by 5 bases. The CDR3 consists of 15 residues. Germline CDR1 and CDR2: MNHEY and SVGAGI. The CDR3 DNA is TGTGCCAGCAGCCCCGGACAGGGCGCTTCATATGGCTACACCTTC. Its translation: CASSPGQGASYGYTF.

The chain uses TRBV18 and TRBJ2-7; 9 bases are a match to TRBD1. The CDR3 runs to 16 residues. Germline-derived CDR1 and CDR2 are KGHSH and LQKENI. V shed 3 bases and J 4 bases; nucleotides not matched to a gene: 10. CDR3 amino acids: CASSPLKDRGTYEQYF. The CDR3 region has the DNA TGTGCCAGCTCACCCCTAAAGGACAGGGGAACGTACGAGCAGTACTTC.

This chain joins TRBV19 and TRBJ1-5; 7 bases map to TRBD1. The length of the CDR3 is 13 residues. CDR1 and CDR2 (germline): LNHDA, SQIVND (reference sequence). V lost 7 bases and J lost 7; bases outside the gene matches: 7. The CDR3 DNA sequence: TGTGCCAGTACCGAACAGGGGAACCAGCCCCAGCATTTT. Translated, it gives CASTEQGNQPQHF.

The chain employs TRBV7-8 and TRBJ1-6; D unclear. The V and J ends lost 5 bases and 4 bases respectively, with 15 bases between them. The CDR3 is made up of 16 amino acids. Germline assignment: CDR1 SGHVS and CDR2 FQNEAQ. The CDR3 loop reads CASSPRGVLYNSPLHF. The CDR3, as DNA: TGTGCCAGCAGCCCTCGCGGAGTTTTATATAATTCACCCCTCCACTTT. Complete variable domain (other parts from reference TRBV7-8 and TRBJ1-6): GAGVSQSPRYKVAKRGQDVALRCDPISGHVSLFWYQQALGQGPEFLTYFQNEAQLDKSGLPSDRFFAERPEGSVSTLKIQRTQQEDSAVYLCASSPRGVLYNSPLHFGNGTRLTVT.

The chain is built from TRBV4-3 and TRBJ1-2; TRBD1 matches at 8 bases. V was pared by 3 bases and J by 2 bases, with 8 bases of the junction left unmatched. CDR3 size: 16 residues. Germline CDR1 and CDR2: LGHNA and YSLEER. This CDR3 reads CASSHSAGTGNYGYTF. The CDR3 DNA is TGCGCCAGCAGCCATAGCGCCGGGACAGGCAACTATGGCTACACCTTC.

The chain combines TRBV10-2 with TRBJ1-2; D uncertain. The CDR3 runs 13 residues. Germline V gene sequence: CDR1 WSHSY, CDR2 SAAADI. Trimming took 2 bases from V and 3 from J, leaving 7 bases between them. CDR3 in DNA: TGCGCCAGCAGTGAGGACGGAGACTATGGCTACACCTTC. Protein: CASSEDGDYGYTF.

The rearrangement links TRBV12-3 or TRBV12-4 to TRBJ1-6; 8 positions match TRBD1. This CDR3 is 11 amino acids long. Losses at the gene ends were 7 bases for V and 15 bases for J; bases not matched to a gene: 5. DNA of the CDR3: TGTGCCAGCACCACGACAGGGGTCCTCCACTTT. Amino acids: CASTTTGVLHF.

This chain joins TRBV2 and TRBJ1-3, with D uncertain. The germline V gene encodes CDR1 SNHLY and CDR2 FYNNEI. Trimming took off 8 bases at V and 0 bases at J, with 11 bases between the two ends. CDR3 size: 14 residues. The DNA for the CDR3 is TGTGCCAGCCTCCTGGAGAGCTCTGGAAACACCATATATTTT. Its translation is CASLLESSGNTIYF. Filled out from reference TRBV2 and TRBJ1-3, the complete variable domain reads EPEVTQTPSHQVTQMGQEVILRCVPISNHLYFYWYRQILGQKVEFLVSFYNNEISEKSEIFDDQFSVERPDGSNFTLKIRSTKLEDSAMYFCASLLESSGNTIYFGEGSWLTVV.

The chain employs TRBV30 and TRBJ2-7; D might be TRBD2 (5 bases). The CDR3 is 14 residues long. Germline loops: CDR1 GTSNPN, CDR2 SVGIG (reference sequence). V lost 5 bases and J lost 0, with 14 bases in between. The CDR3 coding sequence is TGTGCCTGGGAGCCCCAGGACTCCTCCTACGAGCAGTACTTC. Protein product: CAWEPQDSSYEQYF.

This rearrangement joins TRBV7-2 to TRBJ2-7, with D perhaps TRBD2 (7 bases). Trimming shortened V by 1 base and J by 0 bases, and 13 bases separated the two germline ends. CDR1 SGHTA and CDR2 FQGNSA come from the germline V gene. CDR3 size: 16 residues. The DNA of the CDR3 is TGTGCCAGCAGCTTAGTCTGGCGGGGGCCCTCCTACGAGCAGTACTTC. The encoded protein is CASSLVWRGPSYEQYF. Combining the CDR3 with reference TRBV7-2 and TRBJ2-7 gives the whole variable domain GAGVSQSPSNKVTEKGKDVELRCDPISGHTALYWYRQSLGQGLEFLIYFQGNSAPDKSGLPSDRFSAERTGGSVSTLTIQRTQQEDSAVYLCASSLVWRGPSYEQYFGPGTRLTVT.

This chain uses TRBV24-1 with TRBJ2-1; a possible D gene is TRBD1 (6 bases). Trimming took 3 bases from V and 7 from J, leaving 9 bases between them. Germline V gene sequence: CDR1 KGHDR, CDR2 SFDVKD. The CDR3 contains 13 residues. CDR3 loop: CATSDNRVNEQFF. In DNA form, the CDR3 reads TGTGCCACCAGTGATAACAGGGTGAATGAGCAGTTCTTC.

In this sample, this clone turned up once. The rearrangement links TRBV29-1 to TRBJ2-3; TRBD2 might be the D (5 bases). This CDR3 spans 13 amino acids. The germline V gene encodes CDR1 SQVTM and CDR2 ANQGSEA. V lost 3 bases to trimming and J lost 1 base, with 8 bases between them. The CDR3 here is CSVDGVGTDTQYF. The CDR3 coding sequence is TGCAGCGTTGACGGGGTTGGCACAGATACGCAGTATTTT.

This chain connects TRBV5-1 to TRBJ1-5; D may be TRBD1 (5 bases). The CDR3 has 14 residues. The V gene's germline CDR1 is SGHRS and CDR2 YFSETQ. V was cut by 0 bases and J by 7 bases, with 11 bases left in between. The chain's CDR3 is CASSLGAGEQPQHF. The CDR3 bases are TGCGCCAGCAGCTTGGGAGCGGGGGAACAGCCCCAGCATTTT.

The chain employs TRBV11-3 and TRBJ2-5, with TRBD2 matching 9 bases. CDR3 length equals 15 residues. Germline assignment: CDR1 SGHNT and CDR2 YENEEA. Losses at the gene ends were 1 base for V and 5 bases for J; bases not matched to a gene: 5. CDR3 region: CASSLASGVMETQYF. CDR3 sequence (DNA): TGTGCCAGCAGCTTAGCTAGCGGGGTCATGGAGACCCAGTACTTC.

This clone was seen once. The chain employs TRBV27 and TRBJ2-3; 11 bases align to TRBD2. Looked up from germline, CDR1 is MNHEY and CDR2 is SMNVEV (reference sequence). This CDR3 spans 16 amino acids. With 4 bases clipped from V and 1 base from J, the junction kept 4 bases outside the gene matches. CDR3 nucleotides: TGTGCCAGCAGTTCGTTACTAGCGGGGGGCACAGATACGCAGTATTTT. Translating gives CASSSLLAGGTDTQYF.

The chain employs TRBV9 and TRBJ1-1, with 8 bases aligning to TRBD1. V lost 0 bases, J lost 3 bases, and 4 bases stayed unmatched. The CDR3 totals 15 residues. Germline loops: CDR1 SGDLS, CDR2 YYNGEE. CDR3 DNA sequence: TGTGCCAGCAGCGTAGATACAGGGGGGTACACTGAAGCTTTCTTT. Translation: CASSVDTGGYTEAFF.

The chain is built from TRBV11-1 and TRBJ1-2, with D hard to call. Germline V gene data show CDR1 as SGHAT and CDR2 as FQDESV (reference sequence). The ends were cut back, 3 bases at V and 12 bases at J, with 14 bases in the middle. The CDR3 consists of 12 residues. The CDR3 reads CASSFAEGYHTF. The CDR3 DNA follows: TGTGCCAGCAGCTTCGCGGAAGGTTATCACACCTTC.